This record looks at one T cell receptor beta chain sequence and its context. The target antigen is unknown. Clones were sequenced by immunoSEQ multiplex PCR, and TCRdb holds only the in-frame ones, with some missing. This table holds about 130,000 clones, about 88% found once. Trimming took 5 bases from V and 6 from J; bases not matched to a gene: 5. The germline V gene has CDR1 SGHVS and CDR2 FNYEAQ. The CDR3 totals 15 residues. This specimen belongs to a study of radiation and T cells in renal cell carcinoma. This sample's time point: baseline pretreatment blood. As to treatment: 15 Gy SBRT to primary tumor, nephrectomy 4 weeks later. This renal cell carcinoma was of the clear cell type. Findings of the study overall: Top tumor clonotypes rose in blood 2 weeks post-radiation, then contracted.

This rearrangement joins TRBV7-6 to TRBJ2-1, with TRBD2 matching over 12 bases. The material was blood, obtained from a patient whose treatment included radiotherapy and nephrectomy. The receptor comes from a woman aged 45-60 years with renal cell carcinoma. The CDR3 loop is CASSTLAGGRNEQFF. The CDR3, as DNA: TGTGCCAGCAGCACTCTAGCGGGGGGGCGCAATGAGCAGTTCTTC.